One sample yielded the 26 T cell receptor beta chains listed below, sequenced in a study of OX40 agonist ivuxolimab in advanced cancers. The assay was immunoSEQ multiplex PCR, and TCRdb's table has in-frame clones only and misses some. The sample contains some 86,000 clones, around 90% of which appear only once. The sample was CD4+ or CD8+ T cells sorted from blood, taken in a trial of the OX40 agonist ivuxolimab. The origin of the receptors is an adult with an advanced solid tumor such as melanoma, head and neck, liver or kidney cancer.

This chain connects TRBV28 to TRBJ2-5; 8 nucleotides line up with TRBD1. The V gene's germline CDR1 is MDHEN and CDR2 SYDVKM. V gave up 5 bases and J gave up 2 bases; unmatched junction bases: 13. There are 17 residues in the CDR3. The CDR3 coding sequence is TGTGCCAGCAGTCCCGCTCACAAAACAGGGGGTCAAGAGACCCAGTACTTC. Translated, it gives CASSPAHKTGGQETQYF.

The rearrangement joins TRBV15 to TRBJ2-1, with 11 bases identical to TRBD2. Germline loops: CDR1 LNHNV, CDR2 YYDKDF (reference sequence). J lost 7 bases, V lost 8 bases, and 7 bases had no gene match. This CDR3 comprises 14 residues. This chain's CDR3 is CATAVGTSGNEQFF. CDR3 DNA sequence: TGTGCCACCGCGGTGGGGACTAGCGGAAATGAGCAGTTCTTC.

The V gene is TRBV18, the J gene TRBJ2-7; D is unresolved. V lost 5 bases and J lost 2, with 10 bases in between. Germline V gene lookup returns CDR1 KGHSH and CDR2 LQKENI. The CDR3 has 13 amino acids. The CDR3 DNA reads TGTGCCAGCTCATCTGACGGTACCTACGAGCAGTACTTC. As protein: CASSSDGTYEQYF.

This chain connects TRBV5-6 to TRBJ1-2, with D maybe TRBD1 (5 bases). Germline V gene lookup returns CDR1 SGHDT and CDR2 YYEEEE. V shed 2 bases and J shed 5 bases, with 19 bases lying between them. The CDR3 contains 16 residues. In nucleotides, the CDR3 is TGTGCCAGCAGCTTAACCGGGACCTTTATTGATTATGGCTACACCTTC. Its translation: CASSLTGTFIDYGYTF.

This rearrangement joins TRBV4-1 to TRBJ1-5; D gene unclear. This CDR3 is built from 16 residues. The germline gives CDR1 MGHRA, CDR2 YSYEKL. Trimming removed 0 bases at V and 1 base at J, with 10 bases between. The CDR3 loop is CASSQDQAVSNQPQHF. CDR3 coding DNA: TGCGCCAGCAGCCAAGATCAGGCAGTAAGCAATCAGCCCCAGCATTTT.

CDR3 in amino acids: CAISDRVSTEAFF. CDR3 bases: TGTGCCATCAGTGACAGGGTGAGCACTGAAGCTTTCTTT. The chain recombines TRBV10-3 with TRBJ1-1; tentatively, D is TRBD1 (5 bases). The CDR3 covers 13 residues. Trimming left V 3 bases short and J 4 bases short, with 9 bases between. The V gene's germline CDR1 is ENHRY and CDR2 SYGVKD.

This sequence joins TRBV7-9 and TRBJ1-3; D is ambiguous. Trimming removed 5 bases at V and 0 bases at J, with 5 bases between. The CDR3 covers 13 residues. Per germline, CDR1 SEHNR and CDR2 FQNEAQ (reference sequence). In nucleotides, the CDR3 is TGTGCCAGCAGCAAGAGCTCTGGAAACACCATATATTTT. As protein: CASSKSSGNTIYF.

This clone appeared a single time. V usage is TRBV29-1 and J usage is TRBJ2-7; D is unclear. This CDR3 spans 11 amino acids. V lost 4 bases, J lost 4 bases, and 8 bases lay in between. Per the germline V gene, CDR1 is SQVTM and CDR2 is ANQGSEA. Here the CDR3 DNA reads TGCAGCGTTGGGGCTAGTTACGAGCAGTACTTC. It codes for CSVGASYEQYF.

The chain carries TRBV29-1 and TRBJ2-5, with D possibly called TRBD1 or TRBD2 (7 bases each). TRBJ2-7 matches the DNA end more closely, so the J call is doubtful. Per the germline V gene, CDR1 is SQVTM and CDR2 is ANQGSEA. This CDR3 comprises 13 residues. In DNA form, the CDR3 reads TGCAGCGTTGGGGAGGGACAGAACTACGAGCAGTACTTC. Protein product: CSVGEGQNYEQYF.

This clone was found once. V and J are TRBV9 and TRBJ2-1; D is unclear. The V end was cut by 4 bases, the J end by 6 bases, with 14 bases between. The CDR3 is 14 residues long. CDR1 and CDR2 from the germline V gene are SGDLS and YYNGEE. CDR3 amino acids: CASSPRTVGNEQFF. CDR3 sequence (DNA): TGTGCCAGCAGCCCGAGGACGGTAGGCAATGAGCAGTTCTTC.

The chain links TRBV6-5 to TRBJ1-4, with D possibly being TRBD1 (6 bases). Germline V CDR1 and CDR2: MNHEY, SVGAGI. Trimming took 3 bases from V and 5 from J, leaving 10 bases between them. The CDR3 is made up of 14 amino acids. The CDR3 here is CASSYWGQNEKLFF. The CDR3 nucleotides are TGTGCCAGCAGTTATTGGGGGCAGAATGAAAAACTGTTTTTT.

The chain links TRBV4-2 to TRBJ2-5, with unresolved D. The CDR3 is made up of 14 amino acids. Germline lookup yields CDR1 LGHNA and CDR2 YNFKEQ. Trimming left V 1 base short and J 5 bases short, with 11 bases between. In nucleotides, the CDR3 is TGTGCCAGCAGCCAAGTTTCAGGTCCGGAGACCCAGTACTTC. Translating it yields CASSQVSGPETQYF.

The chain carries TRBV25-1 and TRBJ2-3, with 8 bases fitting TRBD2. Losses at the gene ends were 4 bases for V and 2 bases for J; bases not matched to a gene: 2. This CDR3 is 14 amino acids long. Looked up from germline, CDR1 is MGHDK and CDR2 is SYGVNS. Here the CDR3 reads CASSGGLVTDTQYF. Written as DNA, the CDR3 is TGTGCCAGCAGTGGGGGACTAGTCACAGATACGCAGTATTTT.

Turning to this clone: Different DNA sequences within this sample yield the same CDR3. The chain carries TRBV18 and TRBJ2-5; D is uncertain. The CDR3 consists of 11 residues. CDR1 is KGHSH, CDR2 LQKENI, per germline. The V gene lost 2 bases and the J gene lost 4 bases, with 2 bases spanning the gap. DNA for the CDR3: TGTGCCAGCTCACCAGGAGAGACCCAGTACTTC. Translation gives CASSPGETQYF.

This clone was counted a single time. The chain joins TRBV28 to TRBJ2-7, with D possibly being TRBD1 (5 bases). CDR1 and CDR2 from the germline V gene are MDHEN and SYDVKM. V was trimmed by 1 base and J by 5 bases, leaving 15 bases between them. The CDR3 extends over 15 amino acids. CDR3: CASSLSAKGADEQYF. CDR3 in DNA: TGTGCCAGCAGTTTATCCGCAAAAGGGGCGGACGAGCAGTACTTC.

The genes are TRBV5-1 and TRBJ1-1; tentatively, D is TRBD1 (6 bases). This CDR3 has 16 amino acids. V was shortened by 1 base and J by 2 bases, with 15 bases between the two germline ends. Per germline, CDR1 SGHRS and CDR2 YFSETQ. The CDR3 region has the DNA TGCGCCAGCAGCTTGTTTCAGGGGCTAGGAAACACTGAAGCTTTCTTT. Translating it yields CASSLFQGLGNTEAFF.

This clone appeared a single time. The V call is TRBV4-2, the J call TRBJ1-3; weak D call: TRBD1 (6 bases). This CDR3 is built from 17 residues. V shed 1 base and J shed 4 bases, with 17 bases lying between them. Per the germline V gene, CDR1 is LGHNA and CDR2 is YNFKEQ. CDR3 loop: CASSQAQGGRGGNTIYF. The CDR3 DNA reads as TGTGCCAGCAGCCAAGCACAGGGCGGCAGAGGAGGAAACACCATATATTTT.

The chain joins TRBV7-2 to TRBJ1-2, with D possibly being TRBD1 (5 bases). CDR3 length: 14 amino acids. Per germline, CDR1 SGHTA and CDR2 FQGNSA. The V end lost 1 base, the J end lost 7 bases, and 13 bases lay between the germline ends. The CDR3 loop reads CASSLGVDTAGYTF. CDR3 coding DNA: TGTGCCAGCAGCTTAGGGGTGGACACTGCTGGCTACACCTTC.

The chain combines TRBV9 with TRBJ1-1; the D gene is possibly TRBD1 (6 bases). Trimming took 7 bases from V and 0 from J, leaving 10 bases between them. The germline V gene encodes CDR1 SGDLS and CDR2 YYNGEE. This CDR3 is built from 13 residues. CDR3 in amino acids: CASADRVNTEAFF. For the CDR3, the DNA is TGTGCCAGCGCGGACAGAGTGAACACTGAAGCTTTCTTT.

Written as DNA, the CDR3 is TGTGCCAGTAGTACGTGGGGTAGCGGCCTGAGGGATGAGCAGTTCTTC. Amino acid sequence: CASSTWGSGLRDEQFF. The rearrangement uses TRBV19 and TRBJ2-1; D possibly corresponds to TRBD2 (6 bases). V lost 4 bases and J lost 8, with 21 bases in between. The CDR3 totals 16 residues. Germline V gives CDR1 LNHDA, CDR2 SQIVND (reference sequence). The full variable domain, completed using reference TRBV19 and TRBJ2-1, is DGGITQSPKYLFRKEGQNVTLSCEQNLNHDAMYWYRQDPGQGLRLIYYSQIVNDFQKGDIAEGYSVSREKKESFPLTVTSAQKNPTAFYLCASSTWGSGLRDEQFFGPGTRLTVL.

The genes are TRBV5-1 and TRBJ1-1; maybe TRBD1 (5 bases). Germline V lookup: CDR1 SGHRS, CDR2 YFSETQ. The CDR3 has 14 residues. Trimming took 0 bases from V and 1 from J, leaving 7 bases between them. CDR3 DNA: TGCGCCAGCAGCTTGGGGACACAGAACACTGAAGCTTTCTTT. Its translation: CASSLGTQNTEAFF.

This rearrangement joins TRBV19 to TRBJ1-5, with D perhaps TRBD1 (5 bases). The CDR3 is 15 amino acids. V dropped 1 base and J dropped 3 bases, with 10 bases sitting between them. Germline V gene lookup returns CDR1 LNHDA and CDR2 SQIVND (reference sequence). CDR3 DNA sequence: TGTGCCAGTAGTATAGGTGGGGGATTCAATCAGCCCCAGCATTTT. Its protein product is CASSIGGGFNQPQHF. Full variable domain (outside the CDR3, taken from reference TRBV19 and TRBJ1-5): DGGITQSPKYLFRKEGQNVTLSCEQNLNHDAMYWYRQDPGQGLRLIYYSQIVNDFQKGDIAEGYSVSREKKESFPLTVTSAQKNPTAFYLCASSIGGGFNQPQHFGDGTRLSIL.

V usage is TRBV5-1 and J usage is TRBJ1-1; possibly TRBD1 for D (5 bases). The CDR3 length is 11 residues. Trimming stripped 5 bases from V and 3 bases from J, with 5 bases between. Per germline, CDR1 SGHRS and CDR2 YFSETQ. CDR3 protein: CASRGDTEAFF. The CDR3 nucleotides read TGCGCCAGCAGAGGGGACACTGAAGCTTTCTTT.

The gene calls are TRBV18 and TRBJ1-3; D ambiguous. Germline V lookup: CDR1 KGHSH, CDR2 LQKENI. V lost 3 bases and J 4 bases, leaving 10 bases between the germline ends. The CDR3 runs 14 residues. CDR3 sequence (DNA): TGTGCCAGCTCACCCGGCACCCGCGGAAACACCATATATTTT. It specifies CASSPGTRGNTIYF.

This sequence joins TRBV15 and TRBJ2-1, with TRBD2 matching over 7 bases. This CDR3 contains 15 residues. Germline V lookup: CDR1 LNHNV, CDR2 YYDKDF (reference sequence). The junction had 5 bases not matched to a gene; V was cut back by 0 bases and J by 6 bases. CDR3 sequence (DNA): TGTGCCACCAGCAGAGATCGCGGGAGTCTCAATGAGCAGTTCTTC. This translates into CATSRDRGSLNEQFF.

V is TRBV11-2 and J is TRBJ2-4; perhaps TRBD1 as D (7 bases). There are 17 residues in the CDR3. V lost 4 bases and J 13 bases, leaving 29 bases between the germline ends. Germline V gene lookup returns CDR1 SGHAT and CDR2 FQNNGV. Written as DNA, the CDR3 is TGTGCCAGCAGCTCCCCCCCCGGGACAGTTTCGAGAGGGGGGCAGTACTTC. Protein: CASSSPPGTVSRGGQYF.